This entry lists 14 T cell receptor beta chains sequenced from one sample in a study of CXCR3-negative and CXCR3-positive naive CD8 T cells. UMI-labeled 5' RACE TRB cDNA libraries were prepared from the cells. TCRdb reanalyzed the 5' RACE reads and collapses them to one entry per CDR3 protein, without DNA. The sample data list 100,000 to 150,000 distinct CDR3 sequences. The source material was naive CXCR3- CD8+ T cells from blood. Subset meaning: CD45RO-CCR7+CD27+CD95- naive CD8+ T cells lacking CXCR3 (TNR3-). All receptors derive from a human donor in good health. Some clones in this sample may be carry-over from other donors' samples.

The rearrangement uses TRBV7-9 and TRBJ2-1. Germline V gene lookup returns CDR1 SEHNR and CDR2 FQNEAQ (reference sequence). The CDR3 consists of 17 residues. The chain's CDR3 is CASSSRVQGASNNEQFF. The variable domain in full, with the rest retrieved from reference TRBV7-9 and TRBJ2-1, is DTGVSQNPRHKITKRGQNVTFRCDPISEHNRLYWYRQTLGQGPEFLTYFQNEAQLEKSRLLSDRFSAERPKGSFSTLEIQRTEQGDSAMYLCASSSRVQGASNNEQFFGPGTRLTVL.

This chain joins TRBV7-2 and TRBJ1-5. The germline V gene encodes CDR1 SGHTA and CDR2 FQGNSA. The length of the CDR3 is 12 residues. CDR3 protein: CASGLLEGPQHF.

The genes are TRBV2 and TRBJ2-3; absent DNA, TCRdb's TRBD1 call cannot be checked. Germline V lookup: CDR1 SNHLY, CDR2 FYNNEI. The CDR3 spans 16 residues. The CDR3 region is CASSSSREASGDTQYF.

The chain couples TRBV14 to TRBJ1-1. The CDR3 runs to 14 residues. In germline, CDR1 is SGHDN, CDR2 FVKESK. The CDR3 protein is CASSSTHENTEAFF.

CDR3 in amino acids: CSVEGQGRDYEQYF. The chain is built from TRBV29-1 and TRBJ2-7; lacking DNA, the TRBD1 call made by TCRdb goes unchecked. The CDR3 runs 14 residues. Germline CDR1 is SQVTM and CDR2 is ANQGSEA.

The chain has TRBV12-5 and TRBJ1-5; TCRdb lists TRBD1, though no DNA is available to test this call. The CDR3 spans 15 residues. From germline, CDR1 is LGHNT and CDR2 FRNRAP. CDR3 residues: CASGLSGRRNQPQHF.

The chain carries TRBV29-1 and TRBJ2-1; TCRdb's D gene call, TRBD1, goes unchecked for lack of DNA. The length of the CDR3 is 15 residues. Germline V gene data show CDR1 as SQVTM and CDR2 as ANQGSEA. CDR3 in amino acids: CSVGGALSSYNEQFF.

This sequence joins TRBV4-3 and TRBJ1-1; TCRdb's assignment of TRBD1 cannot be checked, as there is no DNA. This CDR3 has 18 amino acids. CDR1 and CDR2 (germline): LGHNA, YSLEER. Here the CDR3 reads CASSQDRTVGDRGSEAFF.

The chain is built from TRBV28 and TRBJ2-7; the D call of TRBD1 rests on TCRdb alone, since no DNA is present to check it. CDR1 is MDHEN and CDR2 is SYDVKM in the germline V gene. This CDR3 has 15 residues. This CDR3 reads CASSFRGTNSYEQYF. Full variable domain (outside the CDR3, taken from reference TRBV28 and TRBJ2-7): DVKVTQSSRYLVKRTGEKVFLECVQDMDHENMFWYRQDPGLGLRLIYFSYDVKMKEKGDIPEGYSVSREKKERFSLILESASTNQTSMYLCASSFRGTNSYEQYFGPGTRLTVT.

The chain is built from TRBV7-9 and TRBJ1-1; TCRdb outputs TRBD1, but without DNA this stays unchecked. This CDR3 has 14 amino acids. Germline CDR1 is SEHNR and CDR2 is FQNEAQ (reference sequence). This chain's CDR3 is CASSPGQLLTEAFF.

The rearrangement uses TRBV27 and TRBJ2-2; TCRdb reports TRBD1, a call that lacks DNA to check it against. The CDR3 has 14 residues. Germline CDR1 MNHEY, CDR2 SMNVEV (reference sequence). This CDR3 is CASSPGGDTGELFF.

The J gene is TRBJ2-1, the V gene TRBV7-2; the D call of TRBD2 rests on TCRdb alone, since no DNA is present to check it. Germline loops: CDR1 SGHTA, CDR2 FQGNSA. The CDR3 extends over 18 amino acids. CDR3 sequence reads: CASSYFRREGASYNEQFF.

This rearrangement joins TRBV12-3 or TRBV12-4 to TRBJ2-7; absent DNA, TCRdb's TRBD2 call cannot be checked. This CDR3 is 14 amino acids long. The CDR3 spells CASSWAGGPNEQYF.

The genes are TRBV29-1 and TRBJ2-7; TCRdb reports TRBD1, a call that lacks DNA to check it against. The germline V gene encodes CDR1 SQVTM and CDR2 ANQGSEA. There are 15 residues in the CDR3. CDR3 region: CSALGAGQFFYEQYF.